The sequence of this T cell receptor beta chain was determined in a study of T cell responses to AZD1222 COVID-19 vaccine. General study findings and limits: Donors were largely white British and mainly female; clonal diversity was possibly underestimated. Sampling that yielded the repertoires occurred only after the peak T cell response.

The data were produced by immunoSEQ multiplex PCR, yet TCRdb's version contains in-frame clones alone and is incomplete. The data hold roughly 120,000 clones, with 88% observed a single time. Germline CDR1 and CDR2: MNHNY and SVGAGI (reference sequence). Trimming pared 2 bases from V and 3 bases from J, leaving 3 bases between. The CDR3 runs 12 residues. This clone occurred once. What it binds is not known. The receptor was isolated from an adult in good health. The chain has TRBV6-6 and TRBJ2-3; D not certain. This specimen was peripheral blood, taken on day 0 of MenACWY control vaccination. The CDR3 loop is CASSYRTDTQYF. As DNA, the CDR3 is TGTGCCAGCAGTTACCGTACAGATACGCAGTATTTT.